A few counts support the clone carrying this TCR beta chain. What it binds is not known. Clones were read by immunoSEQ multiplex PCR, and TCRdb kept only the in-frame ones, dropping some. In the table there are some 140,000 clones, 80% to 90% of which are singletons. The ends were cut back, 6 bases at V and 7 bases at J, with 18 bases in the middle. The CDR3 sequence is 15 residues long. Germline-derived CDR1 and CDR2 are MDHEN and SYDVKM. The data originate from a study of T cell responses to AZD1222 COVID-19 vaccine. Study-level points and caveats: The span of vaccine-associated CD4 TCRs extended across spike, with dominance at 160-218 and 743-854. There were mostly white British donors and more females than males, and clonal diversity was possibly underestimated.

The sequenced sample was peripheral blood, obtained on day 0 of AZD1222 vaccination. The TCR comes from an adult in good health. The rearrangement joins TRBV28 to TRBJ2-2, with D possibly being TRBD1 or TRBD2 (6 bases each). The CDR3 bases are TGTGCCAGCAGGAGTAGGGGGGCCTATGGCGGGGAGCTGTTTTTT. Translating gives CASRSRGAYGGELFF.